These 17 T cell receptor beta chains came from one sample sequenced in a study of regulatory T cells after allogeneic stem cell transplantation. RNA was reverse transcribed by SMARTer RACE, then the TCR beta CDR3 region was amplified. One entry per CDR3 protein results from TCRdb running MiXCR on the 5' RACE reads. Here the sample spans some 5,000 distinct CDR3 sequences, 96% being singletons. Specimen: sorted CD4+ T cells from blood (whether regulatory or conventional is not recorded), collected 30 days after allogeneic stem cell transplant. The receptors here all came from a human patient who had an allogeneic stem cell transplant, so the T cells may come from the graft donor.

CDR3 coding DNA: TGCGCCAGCAGCTTGCTAGAGGGATCCATGTACGACTACTACTTC. This encodes CASSLLEGSMYDYYF. The chain combines TRBV5-1 with TRBJ2-7; perhaps TRBD2 as D (5 bases). This CDR3 has 15 residues. Germline CDR1 reads SGHRS; CDR2 reads YFSETQ. Trimming took 1 base from V and 13 from J, leaving 24 bases between them.

Note on this clonotype: At one end the junction does not follow the germline gene, possibly because of a read error. This sequence joins TRBV7-3 and TRBJ2-1, with D perhaps matching TRBD1 (5 bases). This CDR3 region has 15 residues. Germline V lookup: CDR1 SGHTA, CDR2 FQGTGA. In DNA form, the CDR3 reads TGTGCCAGCAGCGTAACAGGCCCAAATTACAATGAGCAGTTCTTC. This gives the protein CASSVTGPNYNEQFF.

In DNA, the CDR3 is TGCAGTGGTAGTTGGGGAATGGGCAATAAGCACCAGCATTTT. Its translation: CSGSWGMGNKHQHF. The rearrangement uses TRBV20-1 and TRBJ1-5, with D unresolved. The V end lost 7 bases, the J end lost 12 bases, and 25 bases lay between the germline ends. The CDR3 is made up of 14 amino acids. Germline CDR1 DFQATT, CDR2 SNEGSKA (reference sequence).

With regard to this clonotype: Just one base apart from a much larger clone, this may be a read error. The rearrangement joins TRBV28 to TRBJ2-2; D possibly matches TRBD1 or TRBD2 (5 bases each). Germline V gives CDR1 MDHEN, CDR2 SYDVKM. The CDR3 contains 14 residues. The CDR3 protein is CAGRESGNTGELFF. The CDR3 bases are TGTGCCGGCAGGGAAAGCGGGAACACCGGGGAGCTGTTTTTT.

Comment on this clonotype: A far larger clone lies a single base away; this is likely a read error. The chain is built from TRBV6-5 and TRBJ2-7; D uncertain. The better agreement between TRBJ2-5 and the DNA end casts doubt on the J call. The CDR3 contains 14 residues. CDR1 is MNHEY, CDR2 SVGAGI, per germline. DNA for the CDR3: TGTGCCAGCAGTCCGCGGCACGGACAAGAGACCCAGTACTTC. Its translation is CASSPRHGQETQYF.

Worth noting for this clonotype: Germline and junction disagree at one end, which may indicate a read error. This sequence joins TRBV2 and TRBJ2-3; no definite D call. Germline V gives CDR1 SNHLY, CDR2 FYNNEI. The CDR3 is 13 amino acids. In DNA, the CDR3 is TGTGCCAGCAGTTTCCACAGTGCCAATGCGCAGTACTTT. Translated: CASSFHSANAQYF.

Comment on this clonotype: One end of the junction does not line up with germline, which may come from a read error. This chain links TRBV6-2 or TRBV6-3 with TRBJ1-1; perhaps TRBD1 as D (6 bases). Germline CDR1 is MNHEY and CDR2 is SVGEGT. The CDR3 covers 14 residues. CDR3 DNA sequence: TGCACCAGCAGTTCGACAGGCATGAAAGCTGAAGCTTTCTTC. Amino acid sequence: CTSSSTGMKAEAFF.

To note about this clonotype: This clone may be a read error of a much larger clone one base away. The J gene is TRBJ2-4, the V gene TRBV6-5; 8 bases match TRBD2. The germline V gene has CDR1 MNHEY and CDR2 SVGAGI. The CDR3 extends over 13 amino acids. The CDR3 sequence: CASSRGGKNMQYF. Written as DNA, the CDR3 is TGTGCCAGCAGTCGGGGGGGCAAAAACATGCAGTACTTC.

Concerning this clonotype: The germline gene is not matched at one end of the junction; a read error may be the cause. The chain carries TRBV3-1 and TRBJ2-5; possibly TRBD2 for D (6 bases). This CDR3 has 13 amino acids. Germline CDR1 is LGHDT and CDR2 is YNNKEL (reference sequence). Here the CDR3 DNA reads TGTGCCAGTAGCTCGGGACTCCAAGAGGCCCAGTACTTC. Amino acid sequence: CASSSGLQEAQYF.

CDR3 bases: TGCAGTGCCACGCCGTCTAGCGGCGACCTAGAGACCCAGTACTTC. Encoded protein: CSATPSSGDLETQYF. The chain links TRBV20-1 to TRBJ2-5; 7 bases are shared with TRBD2. From germline, CDR1 is DFQATT and CDR2 SNEGSKA (reference sequence). This CDR3 contains 15 residues. V was pared by 6 bases and J by 4 bases, with 14 bases of the junction left unmatched.

As concerns this clonotype: A junction boundary mismatches the germline segment, possibly from a read error. The V and J genes are TRBV11-2 and TRBJ2-7; no firm D call. This CDR3 spans 15 amino acids. Germline V gene lookup returns CDR1 SGHAT and CDR2 FQNNGV. CDR3 sequence (DNA): TGTGTCAGCAGCATAGCCGCTGAGGCGCCCTACGAGCAGTACTTC. Its protein is CVSSIAAEAPYEQYF.

A note on this clonotype: Without the conserved terminal phenylalanine or tryptophan, this CDR3 likely stems from a read error. It is unclear where the CDR3 begins or ends on the DNA, so no DNA is shown, and the CDR3 is as TCRdb lists it. The rearrangement uses TRBV20-1 and TRBJ2-5; TRBD2, the D gene given by the table, was not confirmed from the DNA. The CDR3 length equals 15 residues, ends included. Germline CDR1 and CDR2: DFQATT and SNEGSKA (reference sequence). The CDR3 reads CGATPTSGDQETHYC.

This clonotype was observed once. An end of the junction differs from the germline gene, which may be a read error. V and J are TRBV5-1 and TRBJ2-7, with 7 bases fitting TRBD2. Matching the DNA end better, TRBJ2-1 makes the J call doubtful. Germline CDR1 and CDR2: SGHRS and YFSETQ. The CDR3 loop spans 15 amino acids. The CDR3 DNA follows: TGCGCCAGCAGCTTGAATGCGGGAGACTACAACGAGCAGTTCTTC. Translated: CASSLNAGDYNEQFF.

This chain connects TRBV11-2 to TRBJ2-7; no reliable D call. Trimming cost V 3 bases and J 2 bases, with 14 bases left between them. The CDR3 contains 15 residues. Germline V gives CDR1 SGHAT, CDR2 FQNNGV. CDR3 sequence: CASSFAAEAPYEQYF. Written as DNA, the CDR3 is TGTGCCAGCAGCTTCGCCGCAGAGGCTCCCTACGAGCAGTACTTC.

Regarding this clonotype: One junction end disagrees with the germline gene, perhaps due to a read error. The chain couples TRBV10-1 to TRBJ1-1, with unresolved D. The CDR3 loop spans 14 amino acids. Germline V gene data show CDR1 as WNHNN and CDR2 as SYGVQD (reference sequence). The CDR3 coding sequence is TGCGCCAGCAGCATTGGAGGCGGGAACGCTGAAGCGTTCTTT. Translation: CASSIGGGNAEAFF.

This chain links TRBV10-3 with TRBJ2-5, with 7 bases aligning to TRBD2. The CDR3 is 14 amino acids. V was pared by 5 bases and J by 10 bases, with 13 bases of the junction left unmatched. Germline V gene lookup returns CDR1 ENHRY and CDR2 SYGVKD. The CDR3 DNA reads TGTGCCATCAGTTCCCATGGGGGGGGGAGAAGCCAGTACTTC. Translation: CAISSHGGGRSQYF.

As to this clonotype: One end of the junction varies from germline; a read error may be responsible. The CDR3 loop is CSTTPTGGDQEAQYF. In nucleotides, the CDR3 is TGCAGTACCACCCCGACTGGCGGCGACCAAGAGGCCCAGTACTTC. The chain joins TRBV20-1 to TRBJ2-5; unclear D gene. From germline, CDR1 is DFQATT and CDR2 SNEGSKA (reference sequence). The CDR3 consists of 15 residues.